Listed here are 23 T cell receptor beta chains from one sample, sequenced in a study of blood T cell repertoires in COVID-19. Sequencing used immunoSEQ multiplex PCR; TCRdb keeps in-frame clones, though not all of them. The table lists around 250,000 clones, just over 85% of them singletons, with around 15% in the top ten. Sequenced sample: PBMCs or T cells enriched from blood (not recorded which). The receptors originated from a man aged 18 to 35 who had recovered from COVID-19.

The J gene is TRBJ1-6, the V gene TRBV11-2; 8 positions match TRBD1. The CDR3 spans 15 residues. CDR1 SGHAT and CDR2 FQNNGV come from the germline V gene. Trimming at V came to 5 bases and at J to 10 bases, leaving 10 bases not matched to a gene. CDR3 sequence: CASSLRTGPGSPLHF. The CDR3 nucleotides read TGTGCCAGCAGCCTTCGGACAGGGCCTGGGTCACCCCTCCACTTT.

This clone was found once. The V gene is TRBV29-1, the J gene TRBJ2-1; 9 bases line up with TRBD1. Germline assignment: CDR1 SQVTM and CDR2 ANQGSEA. The CDR3 contains 14 residues. The junction had 11 bases not matched to a gene; V was cut back by 6 bases and J by 8 bases. CDR3 in DNA: TGCAGCGTGGGGGACAGGGTTACTACCCATGAGCAGTTCTTC. Translated, it gives CSVGDRVTTHEQFF.

The V call is TRBV7-9, the J call TRBJ1-4, with no clear D. Germline loops: CDR1 SEHNR, CDR2 FQNEAQ (reference sequence). V gave up 1 base and J gave up 0 bases, with 9 bases separating them. The length of the CDR3 is 16 residues. In DNA, the CDR3 is TGTGCCAGCAGCTTAGGACGGGGTGCAACTAATGAAAAACTGTTTTTT. Encoded protein: CASSLGRGATNEKLFF.

The sample holds one count of this clone. V gene TRBV5-1 combines with J gene TRBJ1-1, with D maybe TRBD1 (6 bases). From germline, CDR1 is SGHRS and CDR2 YFSETQ. Trimming stripped 3 bases from V and 2 bases from J, with 11 bases between. CDR3 length: 14 amino acids. DNA of the CDR3: TGCGCCAGCAGCTCTCAGGACAGCAACACTGAAGCTTTCTTT. This encodes CASSSQDSNTEAFF.

The chain links TRBV10-3 to TRBJ2-5; D is possibly TRBD1 (5 bases). Between the trimmed V and J ends, which lost 4 bases and 3 bases, there was a span of 6 bases. There are 12 residues in the CDR3. Germline V lookup: CDR1 ENHRY, CDR2 SYGVKD. CDR3 DNA sequence: TGTGCCATCAGTGTGGACAAAGAGACCCAGTACTTC. This sequence encodes CAISVDKETQYF.

This chain connects TRBV11-2 to TRBJ2-7; no firm D call. This CDR3 comprises 12 residues. V was pared by 1 base and J by 6 bases, with 7 bases between. Germline V lookup: CDR1 SGHAT, CDR2 FQNNGV. For the CDR3, the DNA is TGTGCCAGCAGCTTAGCGAGATTCGAGCAGTACTTC. Its translation: CASSLARFEQYF.

The chain combines TRBV25-1 with TRBJ2-2, with D perhaps matching TRBD2 (7 bases). This CDR3 comprises 16 residues. In germline, CDR1 is MGHDK, CDR2 SYGVNS. The V end was cut by 3 bases, the J end by 5 bases, with 16 bases between. The CDR3 region is CASSESGGQGTGELFF. The CDR3 DNA follows: TGTGCCAGCAGTGAGTCCGGGGGGCAGGGGACCGGGGAGCTGTTTTTT.

The chain combines TRBV7-3 with TRBJ2-2, with 7 bases aligning to TRBD2. The germline V gene has CDR1 SGHTA and CDR2 FQGTGA. Losses at the gene ends were 2 bases for V and 2 bases for J; bases not matched to a gene: 2. This CDR3 spans 15 amino acids. Here the CDR3 reads CASSLAGANTGELFF. The CDR3 bases are TGTGCCAGCAGCTTAGCGGGAGCTAACACCGGGGAGCTGTTTTTT.

V usage is TRBV10-3 and J usage is TRBJ1-1; TRBD1 agrees at 7 bases. After removal of 6 bases from V and 7 bases from J, the junction contained 11 bases not matched to a gene. The CDR3 has 14 amino acids. Germline CDR1 is ENHRY and CDR2 is SYGVKD. This CDR3 is CAISSDRVGFEAFF. CDR3 nucleotides: TGTGCCATCAGCTCCGACAGGGTAGGGTTTGAAGCTTTCTTT.

The rearrangement uses TRBV3-1 (or the pseudogene TRBV3-2) and TRBJ2-3, with D possibly TRBD2 on 7 matching bases. The CDR3 loop spans 16 amino acids. Trimming pared 4 bases from V and 2 bases from J, leaving 16 bases between. The germline V gene has CDR1 LGHDT and CDR2 YNNKEL (reference sequence). The CDR3 sequence: CASSPLGGGPTDTQYF. The CDR3 DNA follows: TGTGCCAGCAGCCCCCTGGGGGGGGGCCCCACAGATACGCAGTATTTT.

The gene calls are TRBV4-1 and TRBJ2-5, with 9 bases lining up with TRBD2. V lost 2 bases and J lost 2; bases outside the gene matches: 3. This CDR3 contains 15 residues. Germline V CDR1 and CDR2: MGHRA, YSYEKL. The CDR3 DNA reads as TGCGCCAGCAGCCAATTAACTAGCGGGCAAGAGACCCAGTACTTC. Its protein is CASSQLTSGQETQYF.

This clone has only a few counts. The V call is TRBV27, the J call TRBJ1-2; TRBD1 agrees at 9 bases. CDR1 is MNHEY and CDR2 is SMNVEV in the germline V gene (reference sequence). V lost 3 bases and J lost 6; bases outside the gene matches: 8. The CDR3 spans 15 residues. CDR3 sequence: CASSFHGQGHDGYTF. The CDR3 DNA reads as TGTGCCAGCAGTTTCCATGGACAGGGGCATGATGGCTACACCTTC.

The chain uses TRBV11-2 and TRBJ2-1; D not certain. Germline CDR1 and CDR2: SGHAT and FQNNGV. The CDR3 totals 13 residues. V was trimmed by 2 bases and J by 8 bases, leaving 10 bases between them. CDR3 DNA: TGTGCCAGCAGCTTACTTGGAGTCCATGAGCAGTTCTTC. Its protein product is CASSLLGVHEQFF. The complete variable domain, with remaining parts taken from reference TRBV11-2 and TRBJ2-1, reads EAGVAQSPRYKIIEKRQSVAFWCNPISGHATLYWYQQILGQGPKLLIQFQNNGVVDDSQLPKDRFSAERLKGVDSTLKIQPAKLEDSAVYLCASSLLGVHEQFFGPGTRLTVL.

CDR3 amino acids: CATLATANTEAFF. CDR3 DNA: TGTGCCACCCTAGCAACAGCGAACACTGAAGCTTTCTTT. The genes are TRBV12-3 or TRBV12-4 and TRBJ1-1; D remains unclear. This CDR3 contains 13 residues. V lost 10 bases and J 1 base, leaving 13 bases between the germline ends.

This clone was seen a few times. V is TRBV5-1 and J is TRBJ1-2; 9 positions match TRBD1. The CDR3 runs 14 residues. The germline gives CDR1 SGHRS, CDR2 YFSETQ. V shed 3 bases and J 3 bases; nucleotides not matched to a gene: 3. The CDR3 DNA follows: TGCGCCAGCAGCTGGGACAGGGATGACTATGGCTACACCTTC. The encoded protein is CASSWDRDDYGYTF.

The J gene is TRBJ2-1, the V gene TRBV4-1; 10 bases fit TRBD1. The CDR3 has 14 amino acids. In germline, CDR1 is MGHRA, CDR2 YSYEKL. J gave up 7 bases and V 1 base, and 1 base lay outside the gene matches. The CDR3 nucleotides are TGCGCCAGCAGCCAAGGGGACAGGGGAAATGAGCAGTTCTTC. This sequence encodes CASSQGDRGNEQFF.

V usage is TRBV11-1 and J usage is TRBJ2-1; TRBD2 aligns across 10 bases. The CDR3 sequence is 14 residues long. Germline assignment: CDR1 SGHAT and CDR2 FQDESV (reference sequence). Losses at the gene ends were 8 bases for V and 8 bases for J; bases not matched to a gene: 9. The CDR3 spells CASRRALAGDEQFF. The CDR3 DNA is TGTGCCAGCCGAAGGGCGCTAGCGGGAGATGAGCAGTTCTTC.

CDR3 region: CAISGTSGYNEQFF. In DNA, the CDR3 is TGTGCCATCAGTGGGACTAGCGGTTACAATGAGCAGTTCTTC. The rearrangement joins TRBV10-3 to TRBJ2-1; TRBD2 aligns across 10 bases. The CDR3 is 14 residues long. Trimming took 4 bases from V and 4 from J; bases not matched to a gene: 1. Germline V gene sequence: CDR1 ENHRY, CDR2 SYGVKD.

The J gene is TRBJ2-3, the V gene TRBV3-1 (or the pseudogene TRBV3-2); TRBD2 might be the D (6 bases). The germline gives CDR1 LGHDT, CDR2 YNNKEL (reference sequence). The CDR3 is made up of 15 amino acids. V dropped 2 bases and J dropped 6 bases, with 15 bases sitting between them. CDR3 coding DNA: TGTGCCAGCAGCCAAACCGGGACTGGGGGGGATACGCAGTATTTT. Amino acids: CASSQTGTGGDTQYF.

The chain is built from TRBV5-1 and TRBJ2-7; D possibly corresponds to TRBD2 (6 bases). Trimming cost V 0 bases and J 3 bases, with 7 bases left between them. This CDR3 contains 13 residues. Germline CDR1 reads SGHRS; CDR2 reads YFSETQ. CDR3 nucleotide sequence: TGCGCCAGCAGCTTGGCTAGCGACTACGAGCAGTACTTC. It encodes CASSLASDYEQYF.

The J gene is TRBJ1-1, the V gene TRBV7-8; the match to TRBD1 covers 10 bases. From germline, CDR1 is SGHVS and CDR2 FQNEAQ. J lost 7 bases, V lost 5 bases, and 7 bases had no gene match. The CDR3 runs to 14 residues. CDR3 DNA: TGTGCCAGCAGCGGAATGGGACAGGGGATTGAAGCTTTCTTT. Encoded protein: CASSGMGQGIEAFF.

The V gene is TRBV4-1, the J gene TRBJ2-1, with unresolved D. Germline CDR1 reads MGHRA; CDR2 reads YSYEKL. Trimming shortened V by 1 base and J by 5 bases, and 21 bases separated the two germline ends. The CDR3 is 18 amino acids. CDR3 DNA sequence: TGCGCCAGCAGCCAAGTTAAGTTTCGGTATAGGAGTAACAATGAGCAGTTCTTC. Translated, it gives CASSQVKFRYRSNNEQFF.

The chain combines TRBV6-1 with TRBJ1-5; D is unclear. The ends were cut back, 1 base at V and 9 bases at J, with 19 bases in the middle. Germline-derived CDR1 and CDR2 are MNHNS and SASEGT. The CDR3 is made up of 16 amino acids. In DNA, the CDR3 is TGTGCCAGCAGTGAAGTACCGCCGGGGTTGGGCATGCCCCAGCATTTT. Translated: CASSEVPPGLGMPQHF.